The 15 T cell receptor beta chains reported below all come from one sample, sequenced in a study of T cells in Graves' hyperthyroidism and ophthalmopathy. TCR beta CDR3 sequences were amplified from RNA transcripts. The TCR CDR3 first-round RT-PCR relied on the HTBI primer set. TCRdb itself ran the multiplex PCR reads through MiXCR, one entry per CDR3 protein. The sample lists approximately 520,000 distinct CDR3 sequences; about a fifth were seen once. The specimen was blood. All receptors come from a man between 18 and 29 years old with Graves' hyperthyroidism.

This clonotype showed up just a few times. The rearrangement uses TRBV30 and TRBJ1-2, with 10 bases that match TRBD1. CDR3 length equals 15 residues. The germline V gene encodes CDR1 GTSNPN and CDR2 SVGIG (reference sequence). V lost 0 bases and J lost 6; bases outside the gene matches: 7. The CDR3 nucleotides read TGTGCCTGGAGTGTATTTGGGACAGGGGTAAATGGCTACACCTTC. Protein: CAWSVFGTGVNGYTF.

The table lists this clonotype with many counts. This chain joins TRBV5-6 and TRBJ2-5, with TRBD2 matching 12 bases. Germline V gene data show CDR1 as SGHDT and CDR2 as YYEEEE. V gave up 4 bases and J gave up 5 bases; unmatched junction bases: 9. The CDR3 has 16 residues. The CDR3 is CASSIGLAGNLETQYF. DNA of the CDR3: TGTGCCAGCAGCATTGGACTAGCGGGGAATTTGGAGACCCAGTACTTC.

Remarks on this clonotype: One base away lies a much larger clone, so this may be a sequencing read error. The CDR3 does not end in the conserved phenylalanine or tryptophan, so this is likely a read error. The rearrangement joins TRBV6-1 to TRBJ2-7, with 9 bases identical to TRBD1. Germline lookup yields CDR1 MNHNS and CDR2 SASEGT. The CDR3 loop spans 15 amino acids. J was trimmed by 4 bases and V by 7 bases; bases with no gene match: 11. Here the CDR3 DNA reads TGTGCCAGCACCAACATGGGACAGGGCGAGTACGAGCAGTACTAC. It encodes CASTNMGQGEYEQYY.

This clonotype has only a few counts. V gene TRBV20-1 combines with J gene TRBJ2-2; TRBD1 aligns across 9 bases. There are 14 residues in the CDR3. Germline CDR1 is DFQATT and CDR2 is SNEGSKA (reference sequence). J gave up 3 bases and V 4 bases, and 3 bases lay outside the gene matches. The CDR3 DNA sequence: TGCAGTGCTACAACAGGGGGCTACACCGGGGAGCTGTTTTTT. Residues: CSATTGGYTGELFF.

In this sample, this clonotype turned up many times. The chain uses TRBV20-1 and TRBJ2-7; tentatively, D is TRBD2 (6 bases). V lost 6 bases and J lost 0, with 15 bases in between. The germline gives CDR1 DFQATT, CDR2 SNEGSKA (reference sequence). The CDR3 length is 14 residues. The CDR3 DNA reads TGCAGTGCAGACGGAGGGGTTAGCTCCTACGAGCAGTACTTC. It specifies CSADGGVSSYEQYF.

The table lists this clonotype with a few counts. This chain connects TRBV20-1 to TRBJ2-5; unclear D gene. The CDR3 has 11 residues. CDR1 and CDR2 (germline): DFQATT, SNEGSKA (reference sequence). DNA for the CDR3: TGCACCGTTCGGTCCCAAGAGACCCAGTACTTC. Protein: CTVRSQETQYF.

CDR3 coding DNA: TGTGCCAGCAGCGATCCCTCGGAGCGGGGGGGCCCGGAGACCCAGTACTTC. Its protein is CASSDPSERGGPETQYF. This sequence joins TRBV9 and TRBJ2-5; 10 bases agree with TRBD2. The V and J ends lost 3 bases and 5 bases, in that order; junction bases with no gene match: 13. The CDR3 length is 17 residues. The germline V gene encodes CDR1 SGDLS and CDR2 YYNGEE.

This clonotype was seen at least ten times. The chain joins TRBV28 to TRBJ1-2; 8 bases align to TRBD1. CDR3 length: 15 residues. V shed 5 bases and J 6 bases; nucleotides not matched to a gene: 11. Germline loops: CDR1 MDHEN, CDR2 SYDVKM. The CDR3 here is CASSAQVRGQNGYTF. DNA of the CDR3: TGTGCCAGCAGTGCCCAGGTCAGGGGGCAAAATGGCTACACCTTC.

This clonotype showed up just once. V gene TRBV10-3 combines with J gene TRBJ1-1; TRBD1 aligns across 7 bases. Germline V gene lookup returns CDR1 ENHRY and CDR2 SYGVKD. The CDR3 totals 14 residues. V trimming: 3 bases; J trimming: 3 bases; junction bases outside the gene matches: 4. This CDR3 is CAISERGTDTEAFF. CDR3 coding DNA: TGTGCCATCAGTGAACGGGGGACAGACACTGAAGCTTTCTTT.

The gene calls are TRBV19 and TRBJ2-5, with a tentative D call TRBD1 (6 bases). From germline, CDR1 is LNHDA and CDR2 SQIVND (reference sequence). Between the trimmed V and J ends, which lost 5 bases and 1 base, there was a span of 8 bases. This CDR3 is built from 13 residues. CDR3 sequence: CASSGQIQETQYF. The CDR3 bases are TGTGCCAGTAGTGGACAGATCCAAGAGACCCAGTACTTC.

This clonotype was counted at least ten times. The chain is built from TRBV13 and TRBJ1-1; D unresolved. The germline V gene encodes CDR1 PRHDT and CDR2 FYEKMQ (reference sequence). Trimming cost V 0 bases and J 13 bases, with 18 bases left between them. The CDR3 is 14 amino acids. The CDR3 spells CASSLGISAGEHFF. CDR3 sequence (DNA): TGTGCCAGCAGCTTAGGCATCAGTGCCGGGGAGCATTTCTTT.

This clonotype was recorded at least ten times. The CDR3 is CASSFHPRDRRNQPQHF. CDR3 coding DNA: TGTGCCAGCAGTTTCCATCCTCGCGACAGGAGAAATCAGCCCCAGCATTTT. The gene calls are TRBV28 and TRBJ1-5; TRBD1 is a possible D gene (6 bases). CDR1 and CDR2 from the germline V gene are MDHEN and SYDVKM. This CDR3 is built from 17 residues. The germline V and J ends were trimmed by 3 bases and 4 bases, with 19 bases remaining between them.

This clonotype came up many times. The gene calls are TRBV12-3 or TRBV12-4 and TRBJ2-7; 11 nucleotides line up with TRBD2. V lost 6 bases, J lost 4 bases, and 5 bases stayed unmatched. The CDR3 has 14 amino acids. CDR3 nucleotide sequence: TGTGCCAGCAGCCAACTAGCGGGGGCTTACGAGCAGTACTTC. Translated, it gives CASSQLAGAYEQYF.

This clonotype was counted at least ten times. The gene calls are TRBV27 and TRBJ2-7; possibly TRBD1 for D (5 bases). CDR3 size: 14 residues. Germline V gene lookup returns CDR1 MNHEY and CDR2 SMNVEV (reference sequence). Trimming shortened V by 5 bases and J by 4 bases, and 15 bases separated the two germline ends. The CDR3 loop is CASSPPDILYEQYF. CDR3 sequence (DNA): TGTGCCAGCAGTCCCCCGGACATTCTTTACGAGCAGTACTTC.

This clonotype was counted at least ten times. J is TRBJ2-6 and V is TRBV19; D might be TRBD1 (6 bases). The CDR3 length is 15 residues. Per germline, CDR1 LNHDA and CDR2 SQIVND (reference sequence). Trimming cost V 8 bases and J 3 bases, with 14 bases left between them. CDR3 loop: CASCDRQGGANVLTF. CDR3 nucleotides: TGTGCCAGTTGTGACAGGCAAGGTGGGGCCAACGTCCTGACTTTC.